These T cell receptor beta chains were read from a single sample in a study of blood T cell repertoires in COVID-19. The assay was immunoSEQ multiplex PCR, and TCRdb's table has in-frame clones only and misses some. The sample lists about 260,000 clones, 85% to 90% occurring once. The sequenced sample was PBMCs or T cells enriched from blood (not recorded which). These receptors were obtained from a woman aged 18-29 years who had recovered from COVID-19. The CDR3 runs from the conserved cysteine through the conserved F or W. The D gene is left open where the match is weak. Rows may omit the clone size; those that give it use once, few, many or a size class.

NA | TRBJ1-2 | 13 | few | TRBV29-1 | TGCAGCGTTGAAGCCAGAAAGGGGTATGGCTACACCTTC | CSVEARKGYGYTF
NA | TRBJ1-1 | 14 | NA | TRBV11-2 | TGTGCCAGCAGCTTAGGAGCCGGAGCCCAGTGGGCTTTCTTT | CASSLGAGAQWAFF
NA | TRBJ1-2 | 14 | NA | TRBV5-5 | TGTGCCAGCAGCTCTTCTCGCTCAGACTATGGCTACACCTTC | CASSSSRSDYGYTF
TRBD1 | TRBJ2-2 | 14 | NA | TRBV2 | TGTGCCAGCAGTACGGGACAGGGGATAGGGGAGCTGTTTTTT | CASSTGQGIGELFF
NA | TRBJ2-2 | 14 | NA | TRBV5-1 | TGCGCCAGCAGCTGGGGGGACTACACCGGGGAGCTGTTTTTT | CASSWGDYTGELFF
TRBD1 | TRBJ1-1 | 16 | NA | TRBV5-4 | TGTGCCAGCAGCTTGGGGGGACAGGGCTTGAACACTGAAGCTTTCTTT | CASSLGGQGLNTEAFF
NA | TRBJ2-4 | 17 | NA | TRBV27 | TGTGCCAGCAGTTTAAGGGCACAGGAGCTAGCCAAAAACATTCAGTACTTC | CASSLRAQELAKNIQYF
NA | TRBJ2-3 | 21 | NA | TRBV2 | TGTGCCAGCAGTGAAGCGCTTCCGACCCGGTTAGCCGACAGGACCACAGATACGCAGTATTTT | CASSEALPTRLADRTTDTQYF
TRBD1 | TRBJ1-5 | 13 | NA | TRBV12-3/TRBV12-4 | TGTGCCAGCAGTCGACAGGGGAGGCAGCCCCAGCATTTT | CASSRQGRQPQHF
NA | TRBJ2-5 | 13 | NA | TRBV5-5 | TGTGCCAGCAGCTTTTTAGGGGAAGAGACCCAGTACTTC | CASSFLGEETQYF